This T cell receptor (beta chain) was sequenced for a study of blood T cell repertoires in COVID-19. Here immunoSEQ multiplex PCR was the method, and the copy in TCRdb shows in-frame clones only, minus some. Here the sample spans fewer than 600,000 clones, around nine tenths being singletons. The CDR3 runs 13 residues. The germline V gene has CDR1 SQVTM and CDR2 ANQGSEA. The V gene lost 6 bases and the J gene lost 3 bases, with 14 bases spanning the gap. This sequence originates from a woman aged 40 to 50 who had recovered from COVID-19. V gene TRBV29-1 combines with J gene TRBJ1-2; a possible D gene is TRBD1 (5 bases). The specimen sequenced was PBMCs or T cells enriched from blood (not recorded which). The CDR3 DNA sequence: TGCAGCGTCCTCAGGGCGAAGGACTATGGCTACACCTTC. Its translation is CSVLRAKDYGYTF.